The entry that follows covers one T cell receptor (beta chain) sequence. Its antigen remains unidentified. Profiling relied on immunoSEQ multiplex PCR, and the TCRdb table lists in-frame clones only, not all of them. The sample includes about 160,000 clones, roughly nine tenths of them seen just once. This entry is derived from a study of T cell responses to AZD1222 COVID-19 vaccine. Study-wide results and limits: Seropositivity was recorded at baseline in only a handful of AZD1222 recipients. Breadth and depth of Spike-specific TCRs rose after two AZD1222 doses. The donors showed a predominance of white British ancestry and of females, with possible underestimation of clonal diversity. Distributed over spike, vaccine-associated CD4 TCRs predominated at 160-218 and 743-854.

The specimen comprised peripheral blood, sampled on day 0 of AZD1222 vaccination. This TCR was sampled from an adult in good health.

DNA for the CDR3: TGTGCCTGGAGCATCGGGCAGGGGAACACTGAAGCTTTCTTT. As protein: CAWSIGQGNTEAFF. The chain recombines TRBV30 with TRBJ1-1; maybe TRBD1 (5 bases). Germline V gives CDR1 GTSNPN, CDR2 SVGIG (reference sequence). Deletions cut 3 bases from V and 1 base from J, with 12 bases between. This CDR3 region has 14 residues. The complete variable domain, with remaining parts taken from reference TRBV30 and TRBJ1-1, reads SQTIHQWPATLVQPVGSPLSLECTVEGTSNPNLYWYRQAAGRGLQLLFYSVGIGQISSEVPQNLSASRPQDRQFILSSKKLLLSDSGFYLCAWSIGQGNTEAFFGQGTRLTVV.